This T cell receptor beta chain derives from a study of blood T cell repertoires in COVID-19. Assay used: immunoSEQ multiplex PCR; TCRdb lists only in-frame clones, some missing. The table records roughly 250,000 clones, approximately 86% of them present only once. Patients from Seattle were sampled longitudinally, starting during active infection. The specimen sequenced was peripheral blood. This TCR was recovered from a human donor with COVID-19, enrolled during active disease. The donor label of this sample is uncertain.

The CDR3 coding sequence is TGTGCCAGCAGCTTAGCAGGGGGCGGCACTGAAGCTTTCTTT. Its protein is CASSLAGGGTEAFF. The chain combines TRBV5-4 with TRBJ1-1; 8 positions agree with TRBD1. The CDR3 contains 14 residues. V gave up 2 bases and J gave up 4 bases; unmatched junction bases: 4. Looked up from germline, CDR1 is SGHNT and CDR2 is YYREEE (reference sequence).